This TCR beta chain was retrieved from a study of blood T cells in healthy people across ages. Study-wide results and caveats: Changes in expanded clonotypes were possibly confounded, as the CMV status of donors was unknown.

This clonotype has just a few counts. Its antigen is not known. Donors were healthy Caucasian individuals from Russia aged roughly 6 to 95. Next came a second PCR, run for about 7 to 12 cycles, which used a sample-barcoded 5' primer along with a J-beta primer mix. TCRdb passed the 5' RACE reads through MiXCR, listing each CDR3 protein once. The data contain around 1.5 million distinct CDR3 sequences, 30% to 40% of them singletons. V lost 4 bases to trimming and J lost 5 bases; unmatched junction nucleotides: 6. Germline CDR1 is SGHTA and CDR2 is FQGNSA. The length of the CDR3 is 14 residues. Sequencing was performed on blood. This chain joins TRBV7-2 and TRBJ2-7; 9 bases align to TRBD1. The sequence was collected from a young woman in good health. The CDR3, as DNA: TGTGCCAGCAGCTCCGGGACAGGGATTAACGAGCAGTACTTC. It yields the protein CASSSGTGINEQYF. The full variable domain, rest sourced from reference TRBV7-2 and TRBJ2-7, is GAGVSQSPSNKVTEKGKDVELRCDPISGHTALYWYRQSLGQGLEFLIYFQGNSAPDKSGLPSDRFSAERTGGSVSTLTIQRTQQEDSAVYLCASSSGTGINEQYFGPGTRLTVT.